The 8 T cell receptor beta chains presented below share a single source sample, sequenced in a study of beta chain features in type 1 diabetes. All of the isolated RNA was reverse transcribed, so expressed TCRB transcripts were sequenced. Measured with immunoSEQ multiplex PCR; TCRdb has only the in-frame clones, and not every one. The table has fewer than 70,000 clones, about 60% seen once. Their antigens remain unidentified. The study's findings and limits: Moderate yet significant TCRB CDR3 shortening was seen in Type 1 diabetes patients in all four CD4+ subsets.

Sample: stem cell memory CD4+ T cells from blood. The receptors stem from a woman aged 25 to 45 with type 1 diabetes.

This clone was picked up a small number of times. In nucleotides, the CDR3 is TGTGCCAGCGGGGGTCGGGCGGGAGGGCCCAATGAGCAGTTCTTC. Translated, it gives CASGGRAGGPNEQFF. The chain has TRBV19 and TRBJ2-1; 9 bases map to TRBD2. Germline values: CDR1 LNHDA, CDR2 SQIVND (reference sequence). V was pared by 9 bases and J by 6 bases, with 12 bases of the junction left unmatched. This CDR3 is 15 amino acids long.

This chain connects TRBV27 to TRBJ1-1, with D tentatively TRBD1 (5 bases). Looked up from germline, CDR1 is MNHEY and CDR2 is SMNVEV (reference sequence). There are 13 residues in the CDR3. Trimming stripped 7 bases from V and 1 base from J, with 10 bases between. The CDR3, as DNA: TGTGCCAGCAAGGGGCAGCAGAACACTGAAGCTTTCTTT. This codes for CASKGQQNTEAFF.

This clone has a handful of counts. The chain recombines TRBV7-9 with TRBJ2-7; weak D call: TRBD1 (6 bases). The V end was cut by 4 bases, the J end by 0 bases, with 10 bases between. Germline V gene sequence: CDR1 SEHNR, CDR2 FQNEAQ (reference sequence). This CDR3 spans 14 amino acids. Here the CDR3 DNA reads TGTGCCAGCAGCTCACAGGGTTTCTCCTACGAGCAGTACTTC. This sequence encodes CASSSQGFSYEQYF.

This sequence joins TRBV19 and TRBJ2-7; D is possibly TRBD1 (6 bases). With 6 bases removed from V and 2 bases from J, the gap between germline ends came to 17 bases. Per the germline V gene, CDR1 is LNHDA and CDR2 is SQIVND (reference sequence). The CDR3 extends over 15 amino acids. The CDR3 loop reads CASRLQGGDPYEQYF. CDR3 bases: TGTGCCAGTAGACTACAGGGTGGGGACCCCTACGAGCAGTACTTC.

This CDR3 is CASSEWGWTGPNQPQHF. CDR3 nucleotides: TGTGCCAGCAGTGAATGGGGCTGGACAGGGCCGAATCAGCCCCAGCATTTT. This chain connects TRBV2 to TRBJ1-5; TRBD1 agrees at 8 bases. The V gene's germline CDR1 is SNHLY and CDR2 FYNNEI. The CDR3 is 17 residues long. V shed 2 bases, J shed 4 bases, and the junction held 10 bases outside the gene matches.

The J gene is TRBJ2-1, the V gene TRBV19; TRBD2 is a possible D gene (5 bases). CDR1 LNHDA and CDR2 SQIVND come from the germline V gene (reference sequence). The ends were cut back, 7 bases at V and 2 bases at J, with 15 bases in the middle. The CDR3 covers 15 residues. The CDR3 coding sequence is TGTGCCAGTAAGTTTAAGGACTCAACCTACAATGAGCAGTTCTTC. It specifies CASKFKDSTYNEQFF.

V and J are TRBV11-3 and TRBJ1-4, with 7 nucleotides matching TRBD1. Germline CDR1 reads SGHNT; CDR2 reads YENEEA. There are 15 residues in the CDR3. V shed 5 bases, J shed 4 bases, and the junction held 7 bases outside the gene matches. The CDR3 here is CASSAPGQSNEKLFF. The CDR3 DNA follows: TGTGCCAGCAGCGCACCGGGACAGAGTAATGAAAAACTGTTTTTT.

The chain carries TRBV27 and TRBJ1-2; 8 positions match TRBD1. V dropped 7 bases and J dropped 8; count of bases not matched to a gene: 9. The CDR3 covers 13 residues. CDR1 and CDR2 (germline): MNHEY, SMNVEV (reference sequence). The CDR3 is CASTQNRGLGYTF. The CDR3 coding sequence is TGTGCCAGCACACAAAACAGGGGGTTGGGCTACACCTTC.